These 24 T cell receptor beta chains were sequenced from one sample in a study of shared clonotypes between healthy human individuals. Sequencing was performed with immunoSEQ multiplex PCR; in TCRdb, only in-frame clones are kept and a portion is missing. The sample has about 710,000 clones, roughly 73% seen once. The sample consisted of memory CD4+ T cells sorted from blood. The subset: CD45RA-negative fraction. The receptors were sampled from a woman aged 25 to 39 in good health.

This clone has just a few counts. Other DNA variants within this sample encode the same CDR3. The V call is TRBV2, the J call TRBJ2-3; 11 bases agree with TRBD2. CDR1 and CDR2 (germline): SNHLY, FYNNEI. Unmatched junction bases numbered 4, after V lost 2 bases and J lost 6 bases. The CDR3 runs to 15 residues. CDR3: CASSELAGGFDTQYF. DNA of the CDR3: TGTGCCAGCAGTGAACTAGCGGGAGGATTTGATACGCAGTATTTT.

The CDR3 nucleotides are TGTGCCAGCAGCCCGGGGACAGGGGATATATATAGCAATCAGCCCCAGCATTTT. It codes for CASSPGTGDIYSNQPQHF. This chain joins TRBV9 and TRBJ1-5; 10 bases map to TRBD1. With V trimmed by 4 bases and J by 0 bases, 10 bases remained unmatched. The CDR3 spans 18 residues. Germline values: CDR1 SGDLS, CDR2 YYNGEE. Using reference TRBV9 and TRBJ1-5 for the parts outside the CDR3, the full variable domain is DSGVTQTPKHLITATGQRVTLRCSPRSGDLSVYWYQQSLDQGLQFLIQYYNGEERAKGNILERFSAQQFPDLHSELNLSSLELGDSALYFCASSPGTGDIYSNQPQHFGDGTRLSIL.

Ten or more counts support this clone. CDR3 in amino acids: CSARDEQFF. The CDR3 DNA reads TGCAGTGCTAGGGATGAGCAGTTCTTC. This sequence joins TRBV20-1 and TRBJ2-1, with D hard to call. The CDR3 is 9 amino acids. Germline V gives CDR1 DFQATT, CDR2 SNEGSKA (reference sequence). Trimming stripped 3 bases from V and 8 bases from J, with 2 bases between.

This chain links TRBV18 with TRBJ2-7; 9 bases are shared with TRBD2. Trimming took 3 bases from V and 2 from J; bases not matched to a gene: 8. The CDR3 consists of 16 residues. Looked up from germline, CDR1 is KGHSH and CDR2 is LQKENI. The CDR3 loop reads CASSPALAGLAYEQYF. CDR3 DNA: TGTGCCAGCTCACCCGCCCTAGCGGGATTAGCCTACGAGCAGTACTTC.

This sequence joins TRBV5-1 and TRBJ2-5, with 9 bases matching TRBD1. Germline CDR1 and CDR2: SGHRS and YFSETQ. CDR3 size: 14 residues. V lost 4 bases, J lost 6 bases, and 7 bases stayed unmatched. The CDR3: CASSQPTGGQTQYF. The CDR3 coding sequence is TGCGCCAGCAGCCAACCGACAGGGGGGCAGACCCAGTACTTC. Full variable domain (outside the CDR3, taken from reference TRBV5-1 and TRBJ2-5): KAGVTQTPRYLIKTRGQQVTLSCSPISGHRSVSWYQQTPGQGLQFLFEYFSETQRNKGNFPGRFSGRQFSNSRSEMNVSTLELGDSALYLCASSQPTGGQTQYFGPGTRLLVL.

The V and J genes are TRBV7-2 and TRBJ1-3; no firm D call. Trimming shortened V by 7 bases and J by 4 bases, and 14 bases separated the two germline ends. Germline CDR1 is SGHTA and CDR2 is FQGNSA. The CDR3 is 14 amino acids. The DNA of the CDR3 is TGTGCCAGCATCCCGCTAAGCGAGGGAAACACCATATATTTT. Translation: CASIPLSEGNTIYF.

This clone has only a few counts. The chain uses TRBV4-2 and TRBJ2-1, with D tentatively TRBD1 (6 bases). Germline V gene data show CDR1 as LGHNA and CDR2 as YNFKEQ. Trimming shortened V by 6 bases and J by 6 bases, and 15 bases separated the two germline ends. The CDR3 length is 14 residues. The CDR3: CASRTDSRGNEQFF. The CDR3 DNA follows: TGTGCCAGCAGGACGGACTCCAGGGGCAATGAGCAGTTCTTC.

The CDR3, as DNA: TGTGCCAGCAGCATACGGACAGCGCGCACAGATACGCAGTATTTT. As protein: CASSIRTARTDTQYF. V gene TRBV7-8 combines with J gene TRBJ2-3; tentatively, D is TRBD1 (6 bases). Germline V gene lookup returns CDR1 SGHVS and CDR2 FQNEAQ. Trimming removed 5 bases from V and 1 base from J, with 13 bases in between. The length of the CDR3 is 15 residues. The whole variable domain, remainder taken from reference TRBV7-8 and TRBJ2-3, is GAGVSQSPRYKVAKRGQDVALRCDPISGHVSLFWYQQALGQGPEFLTYFQNEAQLDKSGLPSDRFFAERPEGSVSTLKIQRTQQEDSAVYLCASSIRTARTDTQYFGPGTRLTVL.

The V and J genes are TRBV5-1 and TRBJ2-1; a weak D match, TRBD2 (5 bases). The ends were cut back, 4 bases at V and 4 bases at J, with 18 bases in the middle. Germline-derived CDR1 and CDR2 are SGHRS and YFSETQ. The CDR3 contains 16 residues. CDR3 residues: CASSQDPGEGYNEQFF. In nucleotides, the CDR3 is TGCGCCAGCAGCCAGGACCCCGGGGAAGGGTACAATGAGCAGTTCTTC.

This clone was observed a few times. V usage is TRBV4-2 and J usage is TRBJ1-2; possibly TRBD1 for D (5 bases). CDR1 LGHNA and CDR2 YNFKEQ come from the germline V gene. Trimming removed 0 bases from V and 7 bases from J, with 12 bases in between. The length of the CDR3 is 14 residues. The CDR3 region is CASSQDRQGFGYTF. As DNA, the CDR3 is TGTGCCAGCAGCCAAGATAGGCAGGGTTTTGGCTACACCTTC.

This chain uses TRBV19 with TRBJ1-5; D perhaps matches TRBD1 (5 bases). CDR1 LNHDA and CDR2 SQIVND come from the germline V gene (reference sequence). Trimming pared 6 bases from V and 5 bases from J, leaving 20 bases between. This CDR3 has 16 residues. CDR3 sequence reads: CASRPRARGGHQPQHF. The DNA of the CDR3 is TGTGCCAGTAGGCCGAGGGCCCGGGGGGGACATCAGCCCCAGCATTTT.

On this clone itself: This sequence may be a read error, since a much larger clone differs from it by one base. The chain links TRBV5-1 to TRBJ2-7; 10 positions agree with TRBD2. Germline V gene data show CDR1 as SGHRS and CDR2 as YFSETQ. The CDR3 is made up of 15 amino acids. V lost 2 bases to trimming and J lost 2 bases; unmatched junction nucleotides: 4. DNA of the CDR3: TGCGCCAGCAGCTTTCTAGCGGGAGCAACCTACGAGCAGTACTTC. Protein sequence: CASSFLAGATYEQYF.

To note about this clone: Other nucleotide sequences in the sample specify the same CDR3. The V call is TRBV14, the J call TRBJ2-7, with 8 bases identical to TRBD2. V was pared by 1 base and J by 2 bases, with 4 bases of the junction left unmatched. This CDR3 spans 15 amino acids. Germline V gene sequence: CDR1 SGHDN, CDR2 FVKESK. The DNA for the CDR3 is TGTGCCAGCAGCCAAGGTAGCGGGGCCGCCTACGAGCAGTACTTC. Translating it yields CASSQGSGAAYEQYF.

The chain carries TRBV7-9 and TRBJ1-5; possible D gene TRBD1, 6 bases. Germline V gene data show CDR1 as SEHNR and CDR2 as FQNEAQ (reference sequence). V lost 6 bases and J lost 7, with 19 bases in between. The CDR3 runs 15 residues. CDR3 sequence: CASSLGTPPDQPQHF. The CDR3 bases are TGTGCCAGCAGTTTGGGGACACCCCCGGACCAGCCCCAGCATTTT.

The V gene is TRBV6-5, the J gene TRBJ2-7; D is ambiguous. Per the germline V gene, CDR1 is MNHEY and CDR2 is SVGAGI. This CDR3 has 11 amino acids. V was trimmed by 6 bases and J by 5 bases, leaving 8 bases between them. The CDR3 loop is CASRRADEQYF. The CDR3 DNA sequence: TGTGCCAGCAGACGGGCCGACGAGCAGTACTTC.

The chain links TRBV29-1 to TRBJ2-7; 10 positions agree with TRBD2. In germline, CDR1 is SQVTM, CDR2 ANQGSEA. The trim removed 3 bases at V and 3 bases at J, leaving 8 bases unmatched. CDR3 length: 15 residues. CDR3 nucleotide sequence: TGCAGCGTTGAGTTGCGGGCTAGCGGGAGCTACGAGCAGTACTTC. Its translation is CSVELRASGSYEQYF.

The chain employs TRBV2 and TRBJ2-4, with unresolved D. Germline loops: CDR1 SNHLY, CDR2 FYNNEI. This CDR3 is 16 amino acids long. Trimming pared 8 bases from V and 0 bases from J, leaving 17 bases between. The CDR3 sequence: CASGFGSGIAKNIQYF. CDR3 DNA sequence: TGTGCCAGCGGATTTGGGTCCGGCATAGCCAAAAACATTCAGTACTTC. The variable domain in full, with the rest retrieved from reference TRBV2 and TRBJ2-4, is EPEVTQTPSHQVTQMGQEVILRCVPISNHLYFYWYRQILGQKVEFLVSFYNNEISEKSEIFDDQFSVERPDGSNFTLKIRSTKLEDSAMYFCASGFGSGIAKNIQYFGAGTRLSVL.

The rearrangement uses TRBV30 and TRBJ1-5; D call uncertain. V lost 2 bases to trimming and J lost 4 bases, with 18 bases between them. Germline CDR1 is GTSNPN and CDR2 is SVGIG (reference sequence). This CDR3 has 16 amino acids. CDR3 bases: TGTGCCTGGAGTCCACTGCGGGGTCTCGGGAATCAGCCCCAGCATTTT. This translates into CAWSPLRGLGNQPQHF.

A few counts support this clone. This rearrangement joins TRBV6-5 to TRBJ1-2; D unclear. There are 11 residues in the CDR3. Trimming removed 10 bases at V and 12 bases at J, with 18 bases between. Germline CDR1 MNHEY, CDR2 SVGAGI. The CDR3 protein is CAKPGSLNNTF. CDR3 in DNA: TGTGCCAAACCGGGAAGCCTAAATAACACCTTC.

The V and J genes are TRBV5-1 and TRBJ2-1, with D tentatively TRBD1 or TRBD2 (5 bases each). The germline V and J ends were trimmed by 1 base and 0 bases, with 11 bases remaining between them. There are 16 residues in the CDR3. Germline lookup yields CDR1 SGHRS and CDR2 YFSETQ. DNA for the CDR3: TGCGCCAGCAGCTTGACGGGGCTGGTCTCCTACAATGAGCAGTTCTTC. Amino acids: CASSLTGLVSYNEQFF.

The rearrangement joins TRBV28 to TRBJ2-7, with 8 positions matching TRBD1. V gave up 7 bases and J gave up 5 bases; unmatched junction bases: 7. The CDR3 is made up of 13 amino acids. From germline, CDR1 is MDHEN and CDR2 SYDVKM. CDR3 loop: CASKQGALNEQYF. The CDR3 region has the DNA TGTGCCAGCAAGCAGGGGGCGCTTAACGAGCAGTACTTC.

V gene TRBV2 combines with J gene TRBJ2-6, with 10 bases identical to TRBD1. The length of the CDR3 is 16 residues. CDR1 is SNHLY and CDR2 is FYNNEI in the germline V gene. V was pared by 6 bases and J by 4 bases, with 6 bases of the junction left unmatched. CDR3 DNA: TGTGCCAGCAGAGCCGGGACAGGGGTCGGGGCCAACGTCCTGACTTTC. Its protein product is CASRAGTGVGANVLTF.

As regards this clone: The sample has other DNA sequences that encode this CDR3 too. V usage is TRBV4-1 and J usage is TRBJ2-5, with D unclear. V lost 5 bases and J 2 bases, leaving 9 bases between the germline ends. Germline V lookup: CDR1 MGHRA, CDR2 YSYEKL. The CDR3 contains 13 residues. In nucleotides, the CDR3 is TGCGCCAGCAGCAGGGCAGCGCAAGAGACCCAGTACTTC. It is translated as CASSRAAQETQYF.

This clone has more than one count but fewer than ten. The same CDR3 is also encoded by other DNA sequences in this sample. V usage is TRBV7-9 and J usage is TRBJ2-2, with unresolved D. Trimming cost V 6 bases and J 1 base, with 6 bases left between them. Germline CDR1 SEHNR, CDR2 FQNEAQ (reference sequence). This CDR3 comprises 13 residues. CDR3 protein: CASSLLNTGELFF. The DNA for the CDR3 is TGTGCCAGCAGTTTGCTGAACACCGGGGAGCTGTTTTTT.